What follows are 10 T cell receptor beta chains derived from one specimen sequenced in a study of CD8 T cells in ankylosing spondylitis. TCRdb itself ran the 5' RACE reads through MiXCR, one entry per CDR3 protein. The sample gives roughly 180,000 distinct CDR3 sequences, more than 10% of which show up once; about 17% is in the top ten. The specimen sequenced was blood, either unsorted or a sorted T cell fraction (not recorded which). The receptors stem from a male donor with ankylosing spondylitis or in good health (not recorded which).

The CDR3 coding sequence is TGTGCCAGCAGCTTAGACGGGGGGGAATATGGCTACACCTTC. Translation gives CASSLDGGEYGYTF. The chain couples TRBV7-9 to TRBJ1-2; possibly TRBD1 for D (5 bases). CDR1 is SEHNR and CDR2 is FQNEAQ in the germline V gene (reference sequence). The CDR3 is 14 residues long. V gave up 1 base and J gave up 5 bases, with 11 bases separating them.

This clonotype was observed a few times. J is TRBJ1-1 and V is TRBV12-3 or TRBV12-4; TRBD1 matches at 7 bases. Trimming removed 3 bases from V and 3 bases from J; junction bases left unmatched: 7. The CDR3 covers 15 residues. CDR3 DNA: TGTGCCAGCAGTTTCGACCCAGGGGGGTACACTGAAGCTTTCTTT. Translating it yields CASSFDPGGYTEAFF.

Only a few counts were recorded for this clonotype. The gene calls are TRBV7-6 and TRBJ2-1; D not resolved. V was pared by 2 bases and J by 8 bases, with 7 bases between. Germline lookup yields CDR1 SGHVS and CDR2 FNYEAQ. The CDR3 sequence is 12 residues long. The CDR3 DNA reads as TGTGCCAGCAGCTTATTGCGCGATGAGCAGTTCTTC. It encodes CASSLLRDEQFF.

This clonotype turned up a few times. This chain joins TRBV6-5 and TRBJ2-7, with TRBD2 matching 15 bases. Germline V gene lookup returns CDR1 MNHEY and CDR2 SVGAGI. J gave up 1 base and V 4 bases, and 8 bases lay outside the gene matches. This CDR3 is 18 amino acids long. This CDR3 reads CASSSRTSGRERSYEQYF. The CDR3 nucleotides read TGTGCCAGCAGTTCCCGGACTAGCGGGAGGGAGCGGTCCTACGAGCAGTACTTC.

This chain links TRBV15 with TRBJ2-7; a possible D gene is TRBD2 (5 bases). The CDR3 covers 13 residues. The V end lost 5 bases, the J end lost 2 bases, and 10 bases lay between the germline ends. Germline CDR1 reads LNHNV; CDR2 reads YYDKDF (reference sequence). The CDR3 region is CATSPGSTYEQYF. The CDR3 nucleotides are TGTGCCACCAGCCCGGGGAGCACCTACGAGCAGTACTTC.

The chain joins TRBV9 to TRBJ1-1; perhaps TRBD1 as D (6 bases). Germline lookup yields CDR1 SGDLS and CDR2 YYNGEE. Between the trimmed V and J ends, which lost 3 bases and 2 bases, there was a span of 14 bases. This CDR3 contains 15 residues. The chain's CDR3 is CASSAEGVSNTEAFF. Written as DNA, the CDR3 is TGTGCCAGCAGCGCCGAGGGGGTATCCAACACTGAAGCTTTCTTT.

This clonotype was found a few times. The chain recombines TRBV5-4 with TRBJ2-7; D may be TRBD2 (6 bases). CDR1 and CDR2 (germline): SGHNT, YYREEE (reference sequence). Trimming pared 2 bases from V and 3 bases from J, leaving 12 bases between. The CDR3 loop spans 14 amino acids. CDR3 nucleotides: TGTGCCAGCAGCTTAGGAGGGAGGAACTACGAGCAGTACTTC. Translating gives CASSLGGRNYEQYF.

This clonotype was recorded a few times. The rearrangement joins TRBV2 to TRBJ2-2, with D possibly TRBD1 on 6 matching bases. Germline values: CDR1 SNHLY, CDR2 FYNNEI. The CDR3 sequence is 15 residues long. V lost 5 bases, J lost 1 base, and 11 bases lay in between. CDR3 amino acids: CASSPRTVNTGELFF. As DNA, the CDR3 is TGTGCCAGCAGTCCCCGGACAGTGAACACCGGGGAGCTGTTTTTT.

The V and J genes are TRBV28 and TRBJ2-1; the D gene is possibly TRBD1 (5 bases). Trimming pared 2 bases from V and 2 bases from J, leaving 7 bases between. The CDR3 extends over 14 amino acids. Germline values: CDR1 MDHEN, CDR2 SYDVKM. The DNA of the CDR3 is TGTGCCAGCAGTTTAGACAGAGCCTACAATGAGCAGTTCTTC. Translation: CASSLDRAYNEQFF.

In its sample, this clonotype was seen many times. This rearrangement joins TRBV25-1 to TRBJ1-3; D is perhaps TRBD1 (5 bases). In germline, CDR1 is MGHDK, CDR2 SYGVNS. This CDR3 comprises 18 residues. Trimming took 2 bases from V and 1 from J, leaving 18 bases between them. This chain's CDR3 is CASSEGRAGWMSGNTIYF. Here the CDR3 DNA reads TGTGCCAGCAGTGAAGGCAGGGCAGGGTGGATGTCTGGAAACACCATATATTTT.